These 20 T cell receptor beta chains were sequenced from one sample in a study of blood T cell repertoires in COVID-19. The data were produced by immunoSEQ multiplex PCR, yet TCRdb's version contains in-frame clones alone and is incomplete. The data hold 200,000 to 300,000 clones, with approximately 90% observed a single time. The sequencing input was peripheral blood. The receptor source for this set is a man in his sixties who had recovered from COVID-19.

The genes are TRBV6-5 and TRBJ1-1; no reliable D call. The germline gives CDR1 MNHEY, CDR2 SVGAGI. Trimming left V 8 bases short and J 1 base short, with 11 bases between. The CDR3 is 13 residues long. CDR3 protein: CASRPSGNTEAFF. The DNA for the CDR3 is TGTGCCAGCCGACCCTCAGGGAACACTGAAGCTTTCTTT.

This clone was counted only a few times. The chain carries TRBV19 and TRBJ1-1, with a possible D match to TRBD1 (6 bases). Germline V gene lookup returns CDR1 LNHDA and CDR2 SQIVND (reference sequence). Trimming removed 5 bases from V and 1 base from J, with 17 bases in between. The CDR3 contains 16 residues. CDR3 nucleotide sequence: TGTGCCAGTAGTGTACTATCCGGGACACGGAACACTGAAGCTTTCTTT. Its translation is CASSVLSGTRNTEAFF.

The CDR3 DNA is TGTGCCAGCAGCAGGGGTGTTATGCTGTATGGCTACACCTTC. As protein: CASSRGVMLYGYTF. V is TRBV5-6 and J is TRBJ1-2; D might be TRBD1 (5 bases). With 4 bases removed from V and 5 bases from J, the gap between germline ends came to 15 bases. This CDR3 contains 14 residues. Germline lookup yields CDR1 SGHDT and CDR2 YYEEEE. The full variable domain, with the rest looked up from reference TRBV5-6 and TRBJ1-2, is DAGVTQSPTHLIKTRGQQVTLRCSPKSGHDTVSWYQQALGQGPQFIFQYYEEEERQRGNFPDRFSGHQFPNYSSELNVNALLLGDSALYLCASSRGVMLYGYTFGSGTRLTVV.

The rearrangement joins TRBV19 to TRBJ2-1; 7 positions agree with TRBD1. J gave up 4 bases and V 5 bases, and 8 bases lay outside the gene matches. CDR3 length: 15 residues. Per germline, CDR1 LNHDA and CDR2 SQIVND (reference sequence). CDR3: CASSLADRVYNEQFF. For the CDR3, the DNA is TGTGCCAGTAGTCTAGCCGACAGGGTGTACAATGAGCAGTTCTTC.

The chain joins TRBV11-2 to TRBJ1-3; 9 bases are shared with TRBD1. Germline V gene data show CDR1 as SGHAT and CDR2 as FQNNGV. V lost 2 bases to trimming and J lost 6 bases; unmatched junction nucleotides: 11. The CDR3 spans 17 residues. DNA for the CDR3: TGTGCCAGCAGCTTAACGGTGGGACAGGGAGGAATAAACACCATATATTTT. It encodes CASSLTVGQGGINTIYF. Together with reference TRBV11-2 and TRBJ1-3, the CDR3 gives the full variable domain: EAGVAQSPRYKIIEKRQSVAFWCNPISGHATLYWYQQILGQGPKLLIQFQNNGVVDDSQLPKDRFSAERLKGVDSTLKIQPAKLEDSAVYLCASSLTVGQGGINTIYFGEGSWLTVV.

The chain has TRBV30 and TRBJ1-1; the match to TRBD1 covers 7 bases. Germline V lookup: CDR1 GTSNPN, CDR2 SVGIG (reference sequence). V was clipped by 5 bases and J by 4 bases; unmatched bases: 7. The CDR3 is made up of 13 amino acids. DNA of the CDR3: TGTGCCTGGGACAGGGCTAGGGGCACTGAAGCTTTCTTT. It is translated as CAWDRARGTEAFF.

The V gene is TRBV3-1 (or the pseudogene TRBV3-2), the J gene TRBJ2-5; 8 bases are a match to TRBD2. Germline CDR1 is LGHDT and CDR2 is YNNKEL (reference sequence). This CDR3 has 15 amino acids. Trimming removed 0 bases from V and 3 bases from J; junction bases left unmatched: 3. CDR3 sequence: CASSQESAGEETQYF. The CDR3 region has the DNA TGTGCCAGCAGCCAAGAATCAGCGGGGGAAGAGACCCAGTACTTC.

This chain uses TRBV4-1 with TRBJ1-3; D remains ambiguous. The germline gives CDR1 MGHRA, CDR2 YSYEKL. The CDR3 totals 15 residues. Trimming cost V 3 bases and J 0 bases, with 9 bases left between them. The CDR3 is CASSHLFSSGNTIYF. CDR3 DNA: TGCGCCAGCAGCCATCTCTTCAGCTCTGGAAACACCATATATTTT.

The chain couples TRBV5-4 to TRBJ2-1, with 11 bases that match TRBD2. Per germline, CDR1 SGHNT and CDR2 YYREEE (reference sequence). The CDR3 totals 17 residues. The V and J ends lost 4 bases and 5 bases, in that order; junction bases with no gene match: 11. The CDR3 nucleotides read TGTGCCAGCAGCCCTTCCCTCCTAGCGGGGGGCCACAATGAGCAGTTCTTC. Encoded protein: CASSPSLLAGGHNEQFF.

DNA for the CDR3: TGTGCCAGCAGCCCGGGGGGCCCCACAGATACGCAGTATTTT. This sequence encodes CASSPGGPTDTQYF. This chain joins TRBV7-3 and TRBJ2-3; D may be TRBD2 (7 bases). Germline V gene lookup returns CDR1 SGHTA and CDR2 FQGTGA. The CDR3 is 14 amino acids. The V end was cut by 5 bases, the J end by 2 bases, with 11 bases between.

The V call is TRBV5-1, the J call TRBJ2-5; 10 bases are shared with TRBD2. The junction had 9 bases not matched to a gene; V was cut back by 8 bases and J by 2 bases. Germline V gene sequence: CDR1 SGHRS, CDR2 YFSETQ. The CDR3 has 15 residues. CDR3 region: CASRTSGSLQETQYF. DNA of the CDR3: TGCGCCAGTCGGACTAGCGGATCCCTACAAGAGACCCAGTACTTC. The full variable domain, rest sourced from reference TRBV5-1 and TRBJ2-5, is KAGVTQTPRYLIKTRGQQVTLSCSPISGHRSVSWYQQTPGQGLQFLFEYFSETQRNKGNFPGRFSGRQFSNSRSEMNVSTLELGDSALYLCASRTSGSLQETQYFGPGTRLLVL.

The genes are TRBV15 and TRBJ2-1; D gene unclear. Germline assignment: CDR1 LNHNV and CDR2 YYDKDF (reference sequence). Trimming took off 1 base at V and 15 bases at J, with 7 bases between the two ends. The CDR3 is 10 residues long. In DNA, the CDR3 is TGTGCCACCAGCAGAGCGCGGTGGTTCTTC. Its translation: CATSRARWFF.

For this clone: Its ends do not fully match the called genes, so a read error is possible. The chain has TRBV7-7 and TRBJ2-2; D remains unclear. From germline, CDR1 is SSHAT and CDR2 FNYEAQ (reference sequence). The CDR3 is made up of 17 amino acids. Here the CDR3 reads CASSLIPGDSGTGELFF. DNA of the CDR3: TGTGCTAGCAGCCTGATCCCCGGAGACTCTGGCACCGGGGAGCTGTTTTTT.

This chain uses TRBV10-3 with TRBJ2-7; 9 bases agree with TRBD1. Germline V lookup: CDR1 ENHRY, CDR2 SYGVKD. CDR3 size: 15 residues. The V segment lost 8 bases and the J segment 3 bases; nucleotides outside the gene matches: 11. The CDR3 sequence: CAIRDRVMVGYEQYF. CDR3 coding DNA: TGTGCCATCCGGGACAGGGTAATGGTAGGCTACGAGCAGTACTTC.

V gene TRBV9 combines with J gene TRBJ2-3; perhaps TRBD2 as D (6 bases). Germline V lookup: CDR1 SGDLS, CDR2 YYNGEE. The CDR3 length is 12 residues. V was pared by 7 bases and J by 6 bases, with 12 bases between. The CDR3 DNA follows: TGTGCCAGCGGGGGGACGTCGGATACGCAGTATTTT. This codes for CASGGTSDTQYF.

The chain has TRBV7-9 and TRBJ2-7, with D perhaps being TRBD1 or TRBD2 (5 bases each). V was pared by 5 bases and J by 7 bases, with 18 bases between. The CDR3 is made up of 14 amino acids. CDR1 is SEHNR and CDR2 is FQNEAQ in the germline V gene (reference sequence). DNA for the CDR3: TGTGCCAGCAGCGTAGGAGGCAGGGATGAAGAGCAGTACTTC. Translation: CASSVGGRDEEQYF.

This clone was found once. V and J are TRBV5-3 and TRBJ1-2; tentative D call: TRBD1 (5 bases). TRBV5-3 is an ORF, and what it does is uncertain. The CDR3 spans 15 residues. V dropped 0 bases and J dropped 5 bases, with 14 bases sitting between them. CDR3 sequence: CARSLGGRTPYGYTF. The CDR3 region has the DNA TGTGCCAGAAGCTTGGGGGGCCGGACCCCATATGGCTACACCTTC.

The chain links TRBV19 to TRBJ1-3; D not resolved. Germline CDR1 and CDR2: LNHDA and SQIVND (reference sequence). The V and J ends lost 7 bases and 4 bases respectively, with 5 bases between them. CDR3 size: 11 residues. The CDR3, as DNA: TGTGCCAGTAAATCGGGAAACACCATATATTTT. Translation gives CASKSGNTIYF.

This rearrangement joins TRBV19 to TRBJ1-6; D is perhaps TRBD1 (6 bases). The CDR3 is 17 residues long. Trimming left V 8 bases short and J 3 bases short, with 20 bases between. Germline CDR1 reads LNHDA; CDR2 reads SQIVND (reference sequence). The CDR3 sequence is CASGGQSVSGYNSPLHF. The CDR3 bases are TGTGCCAGTGGCGGACAGTCCGTTTCGGGCTATAATTCACCCCTCCACTTT.

The genes are TRBV19 and TRBJ2-3; maybe TRBD1 (6 bases). V lost 3 bases to trimming and J lost 7 bases, with 14 bases between them. This CDR3 has 14 amino acids. Germline V gene sequence: CDR1 LNHDA, CDR2 SQIVND (reference sequence). The CDR3 nucleotides are TGTGCCAGTAGTATCAGGGGACCTCGGAATACGCAGTATTTT. Translating gives CASSIRGPRNTQYF.